What follows are 31 T cell receptor beta chains derived from one specimen sequenced in a study of blood T cell repertoires in COVID-19. The data were produced by immunoSEQ multiplex PCR, yet TCRdb's version contains in-frame clones alone and is incomplete. The data contain tens of thousands of clones, 65% to 90% of them singletons. Sequenced sample: peripheral blood. The receptor set was obtained from a human donor in a cohort sampled during active COVID-19.

This rearrangement joins TRBV7-2 to TRBJ2-7, with a weak D call TRBD1 (5 bases). The V gene lost 5 bases and the J gene lost 2 bases, with 10 bases spanning the gap. Germline loops: CDR1 SGHTA, CDR2 FQGNSA. The CDR3 sequence is 13 residues long. The CDR3 loop reads CASSPGYPYEQYF. CDR3 sequence (DNA): TGTGCCAGCAGCCCAGGGTACCCCTACGAGCAGTACTTC.

V is TRBV6-5 and J is TRBJ2-3, with a weak D call TRBD1 (5 bases). CDR1 is MNHEY and CDR2 is SVGAGI in the germline V gene. The CDR3 spans 14 residues. Deletions cut 4 bases from V and 4 bases from J, with 12 bases between. The CDR3 nucleotides are TGTGCCAGCAGTTGGACAACTCAGGCAGATACGCAGTATTTT. It yields the protein CASSWTTQADTQYF.

This clone was counted a single time. This chain joins TRBV5-6 and TRBJ2-1; TRBD2 matches at 8 bases. This CDR3 contains 15 residues. CDR1 is SGHDT and CDR2 is YYEEEE in the germline V gene. The ends lost 4 bases at V and 2 bases at J; junction bases unmatched: 5. CDR3 bases: TGTGCCAGCAGCCCGGGACTAGATGCCTACAATGAGCAGTTCTTC. This gives the protein CASSPGLDAYNEQFF.

The rearrangement joins TRBV30 to TRBJ2-7; 7 nucleotides align to TRBD2. CDR1 and CDR2 (germline): GTSNPN, SVGIG (reference sequence). This CDR3 comprises 15 residues. The trim removed 0 bases at V and 1 base at J, leaving 6 bases unmatched. Here the CDR3 reads CAWSVGGGKSYEQYF. The CDR3 DNA follows: TGTGCCTGGAGTGTCGGGGGAGGGAAATCCTACGAGCAGTACTTC.

The rearrangement uses TRBV11-3 and TRBJ2-4; 7 nucleotides align to TRBD2. Germline V CDR1 and CDR2: SGHNT, YENEEA. Trimming removed 2 bases from V and 8 bases from J; junction bases left unmatched: 0. CDR3 length: 12 amino acids. This chain's CDR3 is CASSLRGDIQYF. The DNA for the CDR3 is TGTGCCAGCAGCTTACGGGGGGACATTCAGTACTTC. The full variable domain, in which reference TRBV11-3 and TRBJ2-4 provide the parts outside the CDR3, is EAGVVQSPRYKIIEKKQPVAFWCNPISGHNTLYWYLQNLGQGPELLIRYENEEAVDDSQLPKDRFSAERLKGVDSTLKIQPAELGDSAVYLCASSLRGDIQYFGAGTRLSVL.

The V and J genes are TRBV5-1 and TRBJ2-2; 9 positions match TRBD2. J lost 4 bases, V lost 3 bases, and 4 bases had no gene match. The germline CDR1 and CDR2 sequences are SGHRS and YFSETQ. CDR3 length: 15 residues. CDR3: CASSSSSGTTGELFF. The CDR3 nucleotides are TGCGCCAGCAGCTCCTCTAGCGGGACCACCGGGGAGCTGTTTTTT.

V usage is TRBV27 and J usage is TRBJ2-1; 10 bases match TRBD2. Germline CDR1 is MNHEY and CDR2 is SMNVEV (reference sequence). The CDR3 length is 16 residues. V gave up 5 bases and J gave up 9 bases; unmatched junction bases: 13. Here the CDR3 reads CASSPRGSGRAREQFF. As DNA, the CDR3 is TGTGCCAGCAGTCCCCGGGGGAGCGGGAGGGCCCGTGAGCAGTTCTTC.

This sequence joins TRBV10-1 and TRBJ1-1; the D gene is possibly TRBD1 (5 bases). Trimming shortened V by 3 bases and J by 6 bases, and 11 bases separated the two germline ends. This CDR3 spans 13 amino acids. Germline V gene data show CDR1 as WNHNN and CDR2 as SYGVQD (reference sequence). The CDR3 sequence is CASSERGLAEAFF. As DNA, the CDR3 is TGCGCCAGCAGTGAAAGGGGTTTGGCTGAAGCTTTCTTT.

The gene calls are TRBV14 and TRBJ1-2; 7 nucleotides line up with TRBD1. This CDR3 region has 15 residues. J gave up 1 base and V 3 bases, and 5 bases lay outside the gene matches. Germline V gene lookup returns CDR1 SGHDN and CDR2 FVKESK. The CDR3 spells CASSQLQGINYGYTF. The CDR3 coding sequence is TGTGCCAGCAGCCAGTTACAGGGGATTAACTATGGCTACACCTTC.

The chain joins TRBV18 to TRBJ2-7; 7 bases are shared with TRBD1. The CDR3 contains 15 residues. Germline V gene data show CDR1 as KGHSH and CDR2 as LQKENI. With 4 bases clipped from V and 4 bases from J, the junction kept 10 bases outside the gene matches. CDR3 coding DNA: TGTGCCAGCTCACAGGAGACAGGGTCCGTTTACGAGCAGTACTTC. Its translation: CASSQETGSVYEQYF.

The rearrangement uses TRBV9 and TRBJ2-3; TRBD1 matches at 9 bases. The V gene end was trimmed by 0 bases and the J gene end by 0 bases; junction bases not matched to a gene: 2. Germline V lookup: CDR1 SGDLS, CDR2 YYNGEE. There are 16 residues in the CDR3. The CDR3, as DNA: TGTGCCAGCAGCGTAGCGGGACAGGGTAGCACAGATACGCAGTATTTT. Protein: CASSVAGQGSTDTQYF.

V and J are TRBV28 and TRBJ1-5; perhaps TRBD1 as D (6 bases). Looked up from germline, CDR1 is MDHEN and CDR2 is SYDVKM. This CDR3 is 15 amino acids long. Trimming removed 5 bases at V and 6 bases at J, with 17 bases between. CDR3 residues: CASSEPGTNSQPQHF. The CDR3 nucleotides are TGTGCCAGCAGTGAGCCTGGGACAAATAGTCAGCCCCAGCATTTT.

V and J are TRBV12-3 or TRBV12-4 and TRBJ2-1; 11 bases agree with TRBD2. The CDR3 totals 13 residues. J was trimmed by 7 bases and V by 8 bases; bases with no gene match: 4. CDR3: CASGTSGSNEQFF. As DNA, the CDR3 is TGTGCCAGCGGGACTAGCGGTTCTAATGAGCAGTTCTTC.

In this sample, this clone turned up a few times. V gene TRBV6-2 or TRBV6-3 combines with J gene TRBJ1-2; the D gene is possibly TRBD1 (6 bases). With 5 bases removed from V and 8 bases from J, the gap between germline ends came to 12 bases. The V gene's germline CDR1 is MNHEY and CDR2 SVGEGT. This CDR3 is built from 12 residues. Here the CDR3 DNA reads TGTGCCAGCAGTACAGGGAAGGAAGGCTACACCTTC. Its protein is CASSTGKEGYTF.

The chain couples TRBV5-1 to TRBJ2-5, with TRBD1 matching over 11 bases. V shed 4 bases, J shed 4 bases, and the junction held 3 bases outside the gene matches. This CDR3 comprises 14 residues. Germline V gene lookup returns CDR1 SGHRS and CDR2 YFSETQ. The CDR3 here is CASSRTGGSETQYF. CDR3 bases: TGCGCCAGCAGCCGGACAGGGGGCTCAGAGACCCAGTACTTC.

The chain combines TRBV19 with TRBJ2-3, with a possible D match to TRBD1 (5 bases). CDR1 is LNHDA, CDR2 SQIVND, per germline (reference sequence). V dropped 2 bases and J dropped 6 bases, with 15 bases sitting between them. CDR3 size: 15 residues. The CDR3 DNA reads TGTGCCAGTAGTATATCGCTAGGGGTAGTTGATACGCAGTATTTT. It codes for CASSISLGVVDTQYF.

J is TRBJ1-2 and V is TRBV5-5, with 8 bases lining up with TRBD1. From germline, CDR1 is SGHKS and CDR2 YYEKEE (reference sequence). This CDR3 is built from 15 residues. V trimming: 3 bases; J trimming: 1 base; junction bases outside the gene matches: 5. CDR3 loop: CASSSGGPNNYGYTF. In DNA, the CDR3 is TGTGCCAGCAGCTCAGGGGGCCCTAATAACTATGGCTACACCTTC.

This clone was picked up one time. The chain uses TRBV11-2 and TRBJ2-7; possible D gene TRBD1, 6 bases. Germline V CDR1 and CDR2: SGHAT, FQNNGV. Deletions cut 5 bases from V and 1 base from J, with 9 bases between. The CDR3 is 13 residues long. The CDR3 region is CASSPDSSYEQYF. DNA for the CDR3: TGTGCCAGCAGCCCGGACAGTTCCTACGAGCAGTACTTC.

Only a few counts were recorded for this clone. V is TRBV6-1 and J is TRBJ2-7; TRBD1 agrees at 10 bases. The CDR3 covers 15 residues. Germline trimming cut 2 bases from V and 4 bases from J; bases unmatched to any gene: 5. Germline loops: CDR1 MNHNS, CDR2 SASEGT. The CDR3 loop reads CASSETDRGGYEQYF. CDR3 bases: TGTGCCAGCAGTGAAACGGACAGGGGGGGATACGAGCAGTACTTC.

Only one count was recorded for this clone. This chain connects TRBV11-2 to TRBJ1-2; D is uncertain. The CDR3 is 13 amino acids. The germline V gene encodes CDR1 SGHAT and CDR2 FQNNGV. V shed 0 bases and J shed 3 bases, with 5 bases lying between them. The CDR3 reads CASSLDGDYGYTF. The CDR3 region has the DNA TGTGCCAGCAGCTTAGATGGAGACTATGGCTACACCTTC.

This clone was counted a single time. V gene TRBV12-3 or TRBV12-4 combines with J gene TRBJ1-5; no firm D call. V dropped 8 bases and J dropped 7 bases, with 15 bases sitting between them. CDR3 size: 13 residues. The CDR3 reads CASGRVMEQPQHF. The CDR3, as DNA: TGTGCCAGCGGTCGGGTAATGGAGCAGCCCCAGCATTTT.

The chain is built from TRBV9 and TRBJ2-7; perhaps TRBD2 as D (5 bases). CDR3 length: 14 residues. V lost 0 bases, J lost 6 bases, and 13 bases lay in between. CDR1 SGDLS and CDR2 YYNGEE come from the germline V gene. CDR3 sequence (DNA): TGTGCCAGCAGCGTAGCGCGAGCGGAGTCCGAGCAGTACTTC. Translated, it gives CASSVARAESEQYF.

This rearrangement joins TRBV7-6 to TRBJ2-7; 14 bases map to TRBD2. The germline V gene has CDR1 SGHVS and CDR2 FNYEAQ. The trim removed 1 base at V and 3 bases at J, leaving 5 bases unmatched. CDR3 length: 17 amino acids. The CDR3 DNA reads as TGTGCCAGCAGCTTAGGCGGTGGGACTAGCGGGAGCTACGAGCAGTACTTC. Residues: CASSLGGGTSGSYEQYF.

This clone occurred once. This sequence joins TRBV30 and TRBJ1-4, with D possibly TRBD1 on 6 matching bases. Between the trimmed V and J ends, which lost 3 bases and 1 base, there was a span of 9 bases. Germline V gene sequence: CDR1 GTSNPN, CDR2 SVGIG (reference sequence). The CDR3 runs 14 residues. For the CDR3, the DNA is TGTGCCTGGAGCGAAGGGGGAACTAATGAAAAACTGTTTTTT. This translates into CAWSEGGTNEKLFF.

The chain joins TRBV12-3 or TRBV12-4 to TRBJ1-2; tentatively, D is TRBD1 (6 bases). The CDR3 runs to 13 residues. The V end was cut by 5 bases, the J end by 1 base, with 8 bases between. The CDR3 DNA reads TGTGCCAGCAGTAACAGGGATAACTATGGCTACACCTTC. Translation: CASSNRDNYGYTF.

This clone was counted once. The V gene is TRBV15, the J gene TRBJ1-4; TRBD1 might be the D (6 bases). Trimming took 2 bases from V and 5 from J, leaving 12 bases between them. CDR1 and CDR2 (germline): LNHNV, YYDKDF (reference sequence). This CDR3 has 15 amino acids. CDR3: CATSRQGPPNEKLFF. CDR3 bases: TGTGCCACCAGCAGACAGGGGCCCCCAAATGAAAAACTGTTTTTT.

This clone was seen only a few times. The chain carries TRBV2 and TRBJ1-6, with D possibly TRBD1 on 6 matching bases. This CDR3 has 15 amino acids. V was shortened by 2 bases and J by 9 bases, with 14 bases between the two germline ends. The V gene's germline CDR1 is SNHLY and CDR2 FYNNEI. The CDR3 protein is CASSETDSESSPLHF. Written as DNA, the CDR3 is TGTGCCAGCAGTGAAACGGACAGTGAAAGTTCACCCCTCCACTTT.

The genes are TRBV5-1 and TRBJ1-5; D possibly corresponds to TRBD1 (6 bases). Germline CDR1 reads SGHRS; CDR2 reads YFSETQ. Trimming removed 2 bases from V and 6 bases from J, with 12 bases in between. The CDR3 covers 14 residues. Here the CDR3 reads CASSLEGGGQPQHF. The DNA for the CDR3 is TGCGCCAGCAGCTTAGAAGGGGGGGGTCAGCCCCAGCATTTT. The full variable domain, with the rest looked up from reference TRBV5-1 and TRBJ1-5, is KAGVTQTPRYLIKTRGQQVTLSCSPISGHRSVSWYQQTPGQGLQFLFEYFSETQRNKGNFPGRFSGRQFSNSRSEMNVSTLELGDSALYLCASSLEGGGQPQHFGDGTRLSIL.

Only a few counts were recorded for this clone. This chain joins TRBV5-5 and TRBJ2-5; D may be TRBD1 (6 bases). V lost 0 bases to trimming and J lost 0 bases, with 9 bases between them. There are 15 residues in the CDR3. The germline V gene encodes CDR1 SGHKS and CDR2 YYEKEE (reference sequence). The CDR3 coding sequence is TGTGCCAGCAGCTTGGTCTGGGACAACCAAGAGACCCAGTACTTC. Encoded protein: CASSLVWDNQETQYF. The variable domain in full, with the rest retrieved from reference TRBV5-5 and TRBJ2-5, is DAGVTQSPTHLIKTRGQQVTLRCSPISGHKSVSWYQQVLGQGPQFIFQYYEKEERGRGNFPDRFSARQFPNYSSELNVNALLLGDSALYLCASSLVWDNQETQYFGPGTRLLVL.

This chain uses TRBV4-3 with TRBJ1-1; D ambiguous. This CDR3 comprises 16 residues. Trimming removed 0 bases at V and 1 base at J, with 12 bases between. CDR1 LGHNA and CDR2 YSLEER come from the germline V gene. CDR3 loop: CASSQDLSAGNTEAFF. DNA of the CDR3: TGCGCCAGCAGCCAAGATCTTTCAGCGGGGAACACTGAAGCTTTCTTT.

The rearrangement uses TRBV7-6 and TRBJ2-5, with D uncertain. V lost 5 bases, J lost 5 bases, and 15 bases lay in between. CDR3 length: 14 amino acids. CDR1 is SGHVS and CDR2 is FNYEAQ in the germline V gene. The CDR3 bases are TGTGCCAGCAGCCCAACACCTTTGCGGGAGACCCAGTACTTC. This encodes CASSPTPLRETQYF.